These 24 T cell receptor beta chains were all obtained from the same sample, sequenced in a study of cytomegalovirus exposure and HLA in healthy donors. The PCR used 60 Vbeta and 13 Jbeta primers. This table comes from immunoSEQ multiplex PCR, and its TCRdb copy is limited to in-frame clones, with some not included. The sample includes some 140,000 clones, over 70% of them seen just once. The sample comprised PBMCs. The receptors originated from a man aged 25 to 40 in good health and CMV-seronegative.

The rearrangement links TRBV6-6 to TRBJ1-5, with D unresolved. Trimming removed 2 bases from V and 5 bases from J, with 4 bases in between. Per germline, CDR1 MNHNY and CDR2 SVGAGI (reference sequence). The CDR3 contains 12 residues. CDR3: CASSYVDQPQHF. In nucleotides, the CDR3 is TGTGCCAGCAGTTACGTCGATCAGCCCCAGCATTTT.

The chain couples TRBV6-5 to TRBJ2-7; 10 bases fit TRBD2. Germline V lookup: CDR1 MNHEY, CDR2 SVGAGI. Losses at the gene ends were 0 bases for V and 5 bases for J; bases not matched to a gene: 4. The CDR3 runs to 15 residues. The CDR3 is CASSYSSGGFDEQYF. In nucleotides, the CDR3 is TGTGCCAGCAGTTACTCTAGCGGGGGGTTCGACGAGCAGTACTTC.

V gene TRBV9 combines with J gene TRBJ2-7; TRBD1 agrees at 10 bases. CDR3 length: 15 amino acids. Trimming cost V 3 bases and J 3 bases; bases outside gene matches: 6. The germline CDR1 and CDR2 sequences are SGDLS and YYNGEE. In nucleotides, the CDR3 is TGTGCCAGCAGCGCCGGACAGGGGGGGTTCTACGAGCAGTACTTC. Translated: CASSAGQGGFYEQYF.

J is TRBJ2-6 and V is TRBV5-7, with D possibly being TRBD2 (6 bases). TRBV5-7 is an ORF, and what it does is uncertain. The CDR3 extends over 15 amino acids. The V gene lost 1 base and the J gene lost 2 bases, with 7 bases spanning the gap. This CDR3 reads CASSLRGAGANVLTF. As DNA, the CDR3 is TGTGCCAGCAGCTTGCGCGGGGCTGGGGCCAACGTCCTGACTTTC.

V usage is TRBV5-5 and J usage is TRBJ1-2; 8 bases fit TRBD1. Germline V lookup: CDR1 SGHKS, CDR2 YYEKEE (reference sequence). This CDR3 contains 13 residues. V dropped 2 bases and J dropped 6; count of bases not matched to a gene: 3. CDR3 in DNA: TGTGCCAGCAGCTTCGGACAGGGAGATGGCTACACCTTC. Amino acid sequence: CASSFGQGDGYTF.

The chain has TRBV9 and TRBJ2-7; D may be TRBD2 (5 bases). The CDR3 length is 13 residues. The ends were cut back, 0 bases at V and 3 bases at J, with 7 bases in the middle. Germline V gives CDR1 SGDLS, CDR2 YYNGEE. The CDR3 coding sequence is TGTGCCAGCAGCGTAGGGGAGCGCTACGAGCAGTACTTC. Amino acids: CASSVGERYEQYF. Combining the CDR3 with reference TRBV9 and TRBJ2-7 gives the whole variable domain DSGVTQTPKHLITATGQRVTLRCSPRSGDLSVYWYQQSLDQGLQFLIQYYNGEERAKGNILERFSAQQFPDLHSELNLSSLELGDSALYFCASSVGERYEQYFGPGTRLTVT.

The gene calls are TRBV4-3 and TRBJ1-4; D may be TRBD1 (6 bases). The CDR3 length is 13 residues. CDR1 and CDR2 (germline): LGHNA, YSLEER. Deletions cut 3 bases from V and 10 bases from J, with 12 bases between. The chain's CDR3 is CASSQAGAGKLFF. The CDR3, as DNA: TGCGCCAGCAGCCAGGCAGGGGCCGGAAAACTGTTTTTT.

The V gene is TRBV12-5, the J gene TRBJ2-7; 11 bases are shared with TRBD1. The CDR3 has 14 residues. Germline-derived CDR1 and CDR2 are LGHNT and FRNRAP. The ends lost 4 bases at V and 3 bases at J; junction bases unmatched: 2. CDR3 coding DNA: TGTGCTAGTGGTTCGGGACAGGGGGTCTACGAGCAGTACTTC. Translating gives CASGSGQGVYEQYF.

A few counts support this clone. This sequence joins TRBV2 and TRBJ2-3; TRBD1 matches 8 bases. V was clipped by 2 bases and J by 2 bases; unmatched bases: 3. Germline lookup yields CDR1 SNHLY and CDR2 FYNNEI. The CDR3 has 15 residues. In DNA form, the CDR3 reads TGTGCCAGCAGTGAAACAGGGGGGAACACAGATACGCAGTATTTT. Translated, it gives CASSETGGNTDTQYF.

The chain couples TRBV28 to TRBJ1-4; D is unresolved. The germline gives CDR1 MDHEN, CDR2 SYDVKM. Trimming removed 7 bases from V and 3 bases from J, with 6 bases in between. The CDR3 has 12 residues. As DNA, the CDR3 is TGTGCCAGCAAACAGTCTAATGAAAAACTGTTTTTT. It encodes CASKQSNEKLFF. The full variable domain, rest sourced from reference TRBV28 and TRBJ1-4, is DVKVTQSSRYLVKRTGEKVFLECVQDMDHENMFWYRQDPGLGLRLIYFSYDVKMKEKGDIPEGYSVSREKKERFSLILESASTNQTSMYLCASKQSNEKLFFGSGTQLSVL.

The rearrangement joins TRBV5-1 to TRBJ2-3; 13 bases align to TRBD2. The CDR3 is made up of 16 amino acids. CDR1 and CDR2 from the germline V gene are SGHRS and YFSETQ. V dropped 3 bases and J dropped 4; count of bases not matched to a gene: 5. The CDR3 here is CASSWGTSGESDTQYF. In DNA form, the CDR3 reads TGCGCCAGCAGCTGGGGGACTAGCGGGGAGTCAGATACGCAGTATTTT.

The table lists this clone with a few counts. The rearrangement links TRBV2 to TRBJ2-2; 7 bases are a match to TRBD1. The CDR3 extends over 15 amino acids. Per germline, CDR1 SNHLY and CDR2 FYNNEI. Trimming cost V 5 bases and J 3 bases; bases outside gene matches: 6. The CDR3 reads CASSRQGSDTGELFF. The DNA for the CDR3 is TGTGCCAGCAGTAGACAGGGTAGCGACACCGGGGAGCTGTTTTTT.

The V call is TRBV6-6, the J call TRBJ1-1, with D maybe TRBD1 (6 bases). Germline V CDR1 and CDR2: MNHNY, SVGAGI (reference sequence). V was clipped by 8 bases and J by 4 bases, with 14 bases between them. The CDR3 totals 13 residues. The CDR3 region has the DNA TGTGCCAGCGCTGAGGGGGTATCCACTGAAGCTTTCTTT. Amino acid sequence: CASAEGVSTEAFF.

The V gene is TRBV15, the J gene TRBJ1-2, with D tentatively TRBD1 (6 bases). Trimming cost V 1 base and J 4 bases, with 10 bases left between them. This CDR3 has 14 amino acids. The germline CDR1 and CDR2 sequences are LNHNV and YYDKDF (reference sequence). DNA of the CDR3: TGTGCCACCAGCAGAGGAGACAGGAGCTATGGCTACACCTTC. Protein product: CATSRGDRSYGYTF.

This clone appeared once. V and J are TRBV5-1 and TRBJ2-3, with D tentatively TRBD2 (5 bases). The CDR3 is 12 residues long. Trimming shortened V by 2 bases and J by 14 bases, and 15 bases separated the two germline ends. CDR1 and CDR2 (germline): SGHRS, YFSETQ. CDR3 DNA sequence: TGCGCCAGCAGCTTAAAGGGAATTGGAGGGTATTTT. It is translated as CASSLKGIGGYF.

In this sample, this clone turned up a few times. Other nucleotide sequences in the sample specify the same CDR3. The V call is TRBV28, the J call TRBJ2-7; D gene ambiguous. In germline, CDR1 is MDHEN, CDR2 SYDVKM. The CDR3 length is 14 residues. The V end lost 3 bases, the J end lost 3 bases, and 12 bases lay between the germline ends. The CDR3 reads CASSFPGQVYEQYF. DNA of the CDR3: TGTGCCAGCAGTTTCCCAGGCCAAGTCTACGAGCAGTACTTC. Full variable domain (outside the CDR3, taken from reference TRBV28 and TRBJ2-7): DVKVTQSSRYLVKRTGEKVFLECVQDMDHENMFWYRQDPGLGLRLIYFSYDVKMKEKGDIPEGYSVSREKKERFSLILESASTNQTSMYLCASSFPGQVYEQYFGPGTRLTVT.

There are a few counts of this clone. V is TRBV19 and J is TRBJ1-5; D call uncertain. The CDR3 totals 15 residues. V lost 5 bases and J 5 bases, leaving 16 bases between the germline ends. The V gene's germline CDR1 is LNHDA and CDR2 SQIVND (reference sequence). The CDR3 coding sequence is TGTGCCAGTAGTCGCCGCGGCACTTCAGATCAGCCCCAGCATTTT. Its translation: CASSRRGTSDQPQHF.

The chain has TRBV6-1 and TRBJ1-5; tentative D call: TRBD1 (6 bases). Germline loops: CDR1 MNHNS, CDR2 SASEGT. V lost 7 bases and J lost 3, with 10 bases in between. The CDR3 length is 13 residues. In DNA, the CDR3 is TGTGCCAGCAACCGACAGGTCAATCAGCCCCAGCATTTT. Amino acid sequence: CASNRQVNQPQHF.

The chain has TRBV6-1 and TRBJ2-1; 10 bases are a match to TRBD2. V lost 4 bases, J lost 5 bases, and 2 bases stayed unmatched. The CDR3 sequence is 14 residues long. In germline, CDR1 is MNHNS, CDR2 SASEGT. The CDR3 DNA reads TGTGCCAGCAGTGCTAGCGGGGGTAACAATGAGCAGTTCTTC. It specifies CASSASGGNNEQFF.

The V and J genes are TRBV7-2 and TRBJ2-7; 8 bases agree with TRBD1. This CDR3 spans 15 amino acids. Germline CDR1 reads SGHTA; CDR2 reads FQGNSA. Losses at the gene ends were 2 bases for V and 2 bases for J; bases not matched to a gene: 5. CDR3 residues: CASSLTRDRTYEQYF. For the CDR3, the DNA is TGTGCCAGCAGCTTAACGAGGGACAGGACCTACGAGCAGTACTTC.

The rearrangement uses TRBV5-1 and TRBJ2-1; 8 nucleotides agree with TRBD2. Germline V CDR1 and CDR2: SGHRS, YFSETQ. The CDR3 totals 16 residues. J gave up 4 bases and V 0 bases, and 6 bases lay outside the gene matches. Here the CDR3 DNA reads TGCGCCAGCAGCTTGGACGGGGGGGCCCCGTACAATGAGCAGTTCTTC. It translates to CASSLDGGAPYNEQFF.

Notes on this clone: A junction boundary mismatches the germline segment, possibly from a read error. V is TRBV19 and J is TRBJ1-2, with D unclear. CDR3 size: 14 residues. CDR1 is LNHDA and CDR2 is SQIVND in the germline V gene (reference sequence). CDR3 region: CASSVKTRGYGYPF. DNA of the CDR3: TGTGCCAGTAGTGTAAAGACCCGGGGTTATGGCTACCCCTTC.

This clone came up a few times. The V and J genes are TRBV5-4 and TRBJ2-7; 7 bases line up with TRBD2. V dropped 2 bases and J dropped 7; count of bases not matched to a gene: 6. This CDR3 spans 13 amino acids. Germline CDR1 is SGHNT and CDR2 is YYREEE (reference sequence). The CDR3 nucleotides read TGTGCCAGCAGCTTAGTTGGACTAGGGGAGCAGTACTTC. This encodes CASSLVGLGEQYF.

The chain carries TRBV6-1 and TRBJ1-2; TRBD1 matches at 11 bases. Trimming cost V 8 bases and J 1 base; bases outside gene matches: 3. Germline CDR1 reads MNHNS; CDR2 reads SASEGT. The CDR3 has 14 residues. In DNA, the CDR3 is TGTGCCAGCTGGGACAGGGGGATTAACTATGGCTACACCTTC. It yields the protein CASWDRGINYGYTF.